Sequencing of this T cell receptor (beta chain) was carried out in a study of T cell clonality in common variable immunodeficiency. Germline CDR1 reads SNHLY; CDR2 reads FYNNEI. The CDR3 covers 17 residues. Concerning this clone itself: As yet, its antigen is unknown. The read falls 3 residues short of the CDR3 end, and the missing part is taken from the germline J gene.

The repertoire was sequenced with immunoSEQ multiplex PCR; TCRdb's copy has only in-frame clones and lacks some. The sample gives roughly 40,000 clones, none seen only once, and the top ten clones hold 2.5% to 3%. General observations from the study: Common variable immunodeficiency TCR beta sequences reportedly had fewer deletions and N-nucleotide insertions. Compared with healthy controls, CVID subjects showed increased TCRbeta clonality, mostly in about a third. Shared TCRbeta clones were fewer between CVID subjects than controls.

Most patients and controls had Caucasian heritage. The TCR comes from a person aged 18 to 70 in good health. Sequencing used peripheral blood mononuclear cells. The chain uses TRBV2 and TRBJ2-3; a possible D gene is TRBD1 (5 bases). The part of the CDR3 DNA that was read is TGTGCCAGCAGTCGATTATCGCCGGACGTGGACAATCAGCCG. This gives the protein CASSRLSPDVDNQP. The full CDR3 protein is CASSRLSPDVDNQPQYF.